Listed below are T cell receptor beta chains from one sample, sequenced in a study of CD8+ T cells in alopecia areata. Sequenced by immunoSEQ multiplex PCR; TCRdb stores in-frame clones only, minus some. The sample shows approximately 210,000 clones, roughly 60% of them seen only once. The material was CD4+ T cells sorted from blood, obtained at week 24, from a patient treated with tofacitinib. The receptor source for this set is a human donor with alopecia areata. Each CDR3 is given with its conserved first and last residue. The D gene is left open where the match is weak. Only some rows state a clone size, as once, few, many or a class for expanded clones.

j_gene: TRBJ1-2
len: 12
abundance: NA
v_gene: TRBV7-9
d_gene: NA
CDR3nt: TGTGCCAGCAGTCCGGGGGCGCCGGGCTACACCTTC
CDR3aa: CASSPGAPGYTF

j_gene: TRBJ1-1
len: 14
abundance: few
v_gene: TRBV5-1
d_gene: TRBD1
CDR3nt: TGCGCCAGCAGCCCCGGGGGACAGGGGCCTGAAGCTTTCTTT
CDR3aa: CASSPGGQGPEAFF

j_gene: TRBJ1-2
len: 17
abundance: NA
v_gene: TRBV4-3
d_gene: TRBD1
CDR3nt: TGCGCCAGCAGCCAAGATTTTGGGGACAGGCTCTACTATGGCTACACCTTC
CDR3aa: CASSQDFGDRLYYGYTF

j_gene: TRBJ1-1
len: 14
abundance: NA
v_gene: TRBV5-1
d_gene: TRBD1
CDR3nt: TGCGCCAGCAGCTACGGACAGGGAAACACTGAAGCTTTCTTT
CDR3aa: CASSYGQGNTEAFF

j_gene: TRBJ1-5
len: 16
abundance: few
v_gene: TRBV7-2
d_gene: NA
CDR3nt: TGTGCCAGCAGCTTAGGCGGACCCACTAGCAATCAGCCCCAGCATTTT
CDR3aa: CASSLGGPTSNQPQHF

j_gene: TRBJ2-7
len: 16
abundance: few
v_gene: TRBV27
d_gene: TRBD1
CDR3nt: TGTGCCAGCAGTTTCAGACAGGGGGCGAGCTCCTACGAGCAGTACTTC
CDR3aa: CASSFRQGASSYEQYF

j_gene: TRBJ1-2
len: 15
abundance: NA
v_gene: TRBV4-3
d_gene: NA
CDR3nt: TGCGCCAGCAGCCAAGAGGGCACGAGTAACTATGGCTACACCTTC
CDR3aa: CASSQEGTSNYGYTF

j_gene: TRBJ1-1
len: 13
abundance: NA
v_gene: TRBV29-1
d_gene: NA
CDR3nt: TGCAGCGTTGAGGGGACGGGCGGCACTGAAGCTTTCTTT
CDR3aa: CSVEGTGGTEAFF

j_gene: TRBJ1-2
len: 13
abundance: NA
v_gene: TRBV7-9
d_gene: NA
CDR3nt: TGTGCCAGCAGCAACGACTTATTGTGGGGCTACACCTTC
CDR3aa: CASSNDLLWGYTF

j_gene: TRBJ1-2
len: 14
abundance: NA
v_gene: TRBV18
d_gene: TRBD1
CDR3nt: TGTGCCAGCTCACCACCGGGACAGTATAATGGCTACACCTTC
CDR3aa: CASSPPGQYNGYTF

j_gene: TRBJ2-3
len: 15
abundance: NA
v_gene: TRBV30
d_gene: NA
CDR3nt: TGTGCCTGGAGTGTATGGGCGACTAGCACAGATACGCAGTATTTT
CDR3aa: CAWSVWATSTDTQYF

j_gene: TRBJ1-2
len: 12
abundance: NA
v_gene: TRBV7-2
d_gene: NA
CDR3nt: TGTGCCAGCAGCTTAGTATGGGGTGGCTACACCTTC
CDR3aa: CASSLVWGGYTF

j_gene: TRBJ1-1
len: 14
abundance: once
v_gene: TRBV25-1
d_gene: TRBD1
CDR3nt: TGTGCCAGCAGAGAGACAGGGGAGGCCACTGAAGCTTTCTTT
CDR3aa: CASRETGEATEAFF

j_gene: TRBJ2-7
len: 16
abundance: NA
v_gene: TRBV21-1
d_gene: NA
CDR3nt: TGTGCCAGCAGCAAAGCGGCGGACAGGGAATCCTACGAGCAGTACTTC
CDR3aa: CASSKAADRESYEQYF

j_gene: TRBJ2-7
len: 13
abundance: NA
v_gene: TRBV4-3
d_gene: NA
CDR3nt: TGCGCCAGCAGCCAAGATGTATGGGACGAGCAGTACTTC
CDR3aa: CASSQDVWDEQYF

j_gene: TRBJ2-1
len: 16
abundance: NA
v_gene: TRBV29-1
d_gene: TRBD2
CDR3nt: TGCAGCGTTTGGCGAGGCGGGGGGGCCGAGGTTAATGAGCAGTTCTTC
CDR3aa: CSVWRGGGAEVNEQFF

j_gene: TRBJ2-6
len: 17
abundance: few
v_gene: TRBV4-3
d_gene: NA
CDR3nt: TGCGCCAGCAGCCAAGATCACAGATCATCCGGGGCCAACGTCCTGACTTTC
CDR3aa: CASSQDHRSSGANVLTF

j_gene: TRBJ2-1
len: 17
abundance: few
v_gene: TRBV19
d_gene: TRBD2
CDR3nt: TGTGCCAGTAGTATACTAGCGGGGGGCCTCGATTTGGATGAGCAGTTCTTC
CDR3aa: CASSILAGGLDLDEQFF

j_gene: TRBJ1-1
len: 13
abundance: few
v_gene: TRBV4-3
d_gene: TRBD1
CDR3nt: TGCGCCAGCAGCATTCAGGGGGACACTGAAGCTTTCTTT
CDR3aa: CASSIQGDTEAFF

j_gene: TRBJ2-5
len: 15
abundance: NA
v_gene: TRBV27
d_gene: TRBD1
CDR3nt: TGTGCCAGTGCCCGGACAGGGGCGCTCCAAGAGACCCAGTACTTC
CDR3aa: CASARTGALQETQYF

j_gene: TRBJ2-3
len: 13
abundance: few
v_gene: TRBV29-1
d_gene: NA
CDR3nt: TGCAGCGTTGAGGGGAGAACAGATTATACGCAGTATTTT
CDR3aa: CSVEGRTDYTQYF

j_gene: TRBJ1-1
len: 12
abundance: NA
v_gene: TRBV29-1
d_gene: NA
CDR3nt: TGCAGCGTTTCGAAAGGACTCACTGAAGCTTTCTTT
CDR3aa: CSVSKGLTEAFF

j_gene: TRBJ1-6
len: 14
abundance: NA
v_gene: TRBV4-3
d_gene: TRBD1
CDR3nt: TGCGCCAGCGGACAGGCTATCGGGAATTCACCCCTCCACTTT
CDR3aa: CASGQAIGNSPLHF

j_gene: TRBJ2-3
len: 14
abundance: few
v_gene: TRBV19
d_gene: TRBD1
CDR3nt: TGTGCCAGTACCCAGGACAGGGCGGGGAATACGCAGTATTTT
CDR3aa: CASTQDRAGNTQYF

j_gene: TRBJ2-7
len: 11
abundance: NA
v_gene: TRBV20-1
d_gene: NA
CDR3nt: TGCAGTGCTAACTATCTGGGGGAGCAGTACTTC
CDR3aa: CSANYLGEQYF

j_gene: TRBJ2-1
len: 11
abundance: NA
v_gene: TRBV7-9
d_gene: TRBD1
CDR3nt: TGTGCCAGCAGCGTCCGACAGGGCGAATTCTTC
CDR3aa: CASSVRQGEFF

j_gene: TRBJ2-3
len: 16
abundance: few
v_gene: TRBV19
d_gene: NA
CDR3nt: TGTGCCAGTAGTACCAACGGAGTGCCTAGCACAGATACGCAGTATTTT
CDR3aa: CASSTNGVPSTDTQYF

j_gene: TRBJ2-4
len: 12
abundance: few
v_gene: TRBV7-8
d_gene: TRBD1
CDR3nt: TGTGCCAGCAGCTTCGCCCGGGACAGGGTCGTCTTC
CDR3aa: CASSFARDRVVF

j_gene: TRBJ1-2
len: 13
abundance: once
v_gene: TRBV30
d_gene: TRBD1
CDR3nt: TGTGCCTGGGTGGGGACAGCTTCATATGGCTACACCTTC
CDR3aa: CAWVGTASYGYTF

j_gene: TRBJ1-2
len: 16
abundance: NA
v_gene: TRBV7-3
d_gene: NA
CDR3nt: TGTGCCAGCAGCCCTGGGACGAGGGAGGCTTTTGGTGGCTACACCTTC
CDR3aa: CASSPGTREAFGGYTF

j_gene: TRBJ2-3
len: 14
abundance: NA
v_gene: TRBV11-3
d_gene: NA
CDR3nt: TGTGCCAGCAGCCAGACTAGTACGGCAGATACGCAGTATTTT
CDR3aa: CASSQTSTADTQYF

j_gene: TRBJ1-5
len: 13
abundance: NA
v_gene: TRBV4-1
d_gene: NA
CDR3nt: TGCGCCAGCAGCCAAGGACAGGCTGAGCCCCAGCATTTT
CDR3aa: CASSQGQAEPQHF

j_gene: TRBJ1-1
len: 15
abundance: NA
v_gene: TRBV15
d_gene: NA
CDR3nt: TGTGCCACCAGCAGAGATTCTACAGCTGGCACTGAAGCTTTCTTT
CDR3aa: CATSRDSTAGTEAFF